This T cell receptor beta chain was observed in a study of OX40 agonist ivuxolimab in advanced cancers. Study as a whole: Patient treatment consisted of intravenous ivuxolimab administration every 2 weeks at 0.01 to 10 mg/kg.

The germline V gene encodes CDR1 MNHEY and CDR2 SVGAGI. The CDR3 spans 14 residues. Trimming shortened V by 2 bases and J by 0 bases, and 8 bases separated the two germline ends. As for this clone: What it recognizes is unknown.

The table came from immunoSEQ multiplex PCR; TCRdb's copy has only in-frame clones and leaves some out. The table shows just over 90,000 clones, with 85% to 95% occurring only once. Study findings and constraints: The study did not work out the antigen specificity of the expanded peripheral T cells.

The chain joins TRBV6-5 to TRBJ2-7, with D unresolved. The sequence was collected from an adult with an advanced solid tumor such as melanoma, head and neck, liver or kidney cancer. Specimen: CD4+ or CD8+ T cells sorted from blood, collected in a trial of the OX40 agonist ivuxolimab. DNA for the CDR3: TGTGCCAGCAGTTACGCTGGGGTCTCCTACGAGCAGTACTTC. Translated, it gives CASSYAGVSYEQYF.